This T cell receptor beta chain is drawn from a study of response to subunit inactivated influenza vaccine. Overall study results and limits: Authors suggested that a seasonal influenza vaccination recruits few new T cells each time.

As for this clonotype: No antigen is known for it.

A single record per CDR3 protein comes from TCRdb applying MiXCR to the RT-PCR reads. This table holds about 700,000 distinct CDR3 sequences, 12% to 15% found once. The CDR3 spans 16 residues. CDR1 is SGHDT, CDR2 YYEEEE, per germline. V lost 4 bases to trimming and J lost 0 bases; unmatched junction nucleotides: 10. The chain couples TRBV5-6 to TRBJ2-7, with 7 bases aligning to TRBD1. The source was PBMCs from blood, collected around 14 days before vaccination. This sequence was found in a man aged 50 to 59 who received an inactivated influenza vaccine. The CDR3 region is CASSPTSRDSSYEQYF. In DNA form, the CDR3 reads TGTGCCAGCAGCCCTACTTCTCGGGACAGCTCCTACGAGCAGTACTTC.